The 24 T cell receptor beta chains presented below share a single source sample, sequenced in a study of shared clonotypes between healthy human individuals (TCRdb year 2020). To prepare the library, the immunoSEQ multiplex PCR assay was applied. TCRdb took over this immuneACCESS table, retaining in-frame rearrangements with V and J assigned. Such tables are incomplete; in checked studies, under half of the missing clones stem from an unresolved V gene, and the remainder is unexplained. This sample has some 2 million clones in its table, and roughly 94% of those were observed once. The top ten hold roughly 1.1% of the sample. CD8 naive samples consisted of CD45RO-negative cells that were positively selected for CCR7, yielding a CD45RA+CCR7+ population without TemRA cells. The material sequenced was naive CD8+ T cells sorted from blood. Read against the paper, the sample's cell subset or site label means: CD45RA+CCR7+. All receptors derive from a man younger than 35 in good health.

This rearrangement joins TRBV30 to TRBJ1-2; tentatively, D is TRBD1 (5 bases). Deletions cut 3 bases from V and 0 bases from J, with 11 bases between. Germline V gene lookup returns CDR1 GTSNPN and CDR2 SVGIG (reference sequence). This CDR3 is 14 amino acids long. The CDR3 loop is CAWSRDLANYGYTF. Here the CDR3 DNA reads TGTGCCTGGAGCAGGGACCTAGCTAACTATGGCTACACCTTC.

The CDR3 region is CARSRDRSNQPQHF. The CDR3 DNA is TGTGCCAGAAGTCGTGACAGAAGCAATCAGCCCCAGCATTTT. The rearrangement joins TRBV5-3 to TRBJ1-5, with D maybe TRBD1 (5 bases). TRBV5-3 carries the ORF label, with uncertain function. V lost 5 bases, J lost 1 base, and 10 bases lay in between. The CDR3 loop spans 14 amino acids.

The chain combines TRBV9 with TRBJ1-2, with no clear D. In germline, CDR1 is SGDLS, CDR2 YYNGEE. CDR3 length: 16 residues. Trimming cost V 0 bases and J 4 bases, with 16 bases left between them. The CDR3 spells CASSVGTDRASYGYTF. DNA for the CDR3: TGTGCCAGCAGCGTAGGAACGGATAGAGCTAGCTATGGCTACACCTTC.

V is TRBV7-2 and J is TRBJ2-7; 12 bases fit TRBD2. This CDR3 has 14 amino acids. With V trimmed by 3 bases and J by 7 bases, 4 bases remained unmatched. Germline V gives CDR1 SGHTA, CDR2 FQGNSA. Here the CDR3 reads CASSLVTSGREQYF. In DNA, the CDR3 is TGTGCCAGCAGCTTGGTAACTAGCGGGAGGGAGCAGTACTTC.

This sequence joins TRBV4-1 and TRBJ2-7; D might be TRBD1 (5 bases). The V end lost 4 bases, the J end lost 3 bases, and 19 bases lay between the germline ends. Germline V gene lookup returns CDR1 MGHRA and CDR2 YSYEKL. The CDR3 loop spans 16 amino acids. The CDR3 protein is CASSPVQGIPLYEQYF. CDR3 in DNA: TGCGCCAGCAGCCCCGTCCAGGGTATACCCCTCTACGAGCAGTACTTC.

The chain carries TRBV29-1 and TRBJ2-6, with D perhaps TRBD1 or TRBD2 (5 bases each). The CDR3 sequence is 18 residues long. The V end lost 0 bases, the J end lost 0 bases, and 15 bases lay between the germline ends. Germline CDR1 is SQVTM and CDR2 is ANQGSEA. In DNA form, the CDR3 reads TGCAGCGTTGAAGAAGCGGACACCTACCCCTCTGGGGCCAACGTCCTGACTTTC. This sequence encodes CSVEEADTYPSGANVLTF.

The chain carries TRBV28 and TRBJ1-5; D is possibly TRBD1 (6 bases). The CDR3 totals 15 residues. Looked up from germline, CDR1 is MDHEN and CDR2 is SYDVKM. Trimming cost V 5 bases and J 6 bases, with 17 bases left between them. DNA of the CDR3: TGTGCCAGCAGTCCCGTCGGGGGGCAAGGTCAGCCCCAGCATTTT. This translates into CASSPVGGQGQPQHF. Together with reference TRBV28 and TRBJ1-5, the CDR3 gives the full variable domain: DVKVTQSSRYLVKRTGEKVFLECVQDMDHENMFWYRQDPGLGLRLIYFSYDVKMKEKGDIPEGYSVSREKKERFSLILESASTNQTSMYLCASSPVGGQGQPQHFGDGTRLSIL.

The sample holds a few counts of this clone. The rearrangement joins TRBV5-1 to TRBJ2-6; D is uncertain. V gave up 4 bases and J gave up 0 bases, with 11 bases separating them. The length of the CDR3 is 16 residues. Per the germline V gene, CDR1 is SGHRS and CDR2 is YFSETQ. The CDR3, as DNA: TGCGCCAGCAGCATCGACGGAAGCTCTGGGGCCAACGTCCTGACTTTC. This sequence encodes CASSIDGSSGANVLTF.

The chain is built from TRBV28 and TRBJ2-7; no reliable D call. Germline V gene data show CDR1 as MDHEN and CDR2 as SYDVKM. The CDR3 totals 14 residues. V was clipped by 3 bases and J by 0 bases, with 9 bases between them. The chain's CDR3 is CASSFASISYEQYF. The CDR3, as DNA: TGTGCCAGCAGTTTCGCGAGCATCTCCTACGAGCAGTACTTC. Looking up the rest from reference TRBV28 and TRBJ2-7 gives the full variable domain: DVKVTQSSRYLVKRTGEKVFLECVQDMDHENMFWYRQDPGLGLRLIYFSYDVKMKEKGDIPEGYSVSREKKERFSLILESASTNQTSMYLCASSFASISYEQYFGPGTRLTVT.

To note about this clone: The junction departs from germline at one end; a sequencing error may be responsible. The gene calls are TRBV5-1 and TRBJ2-1; tentative D call: TRBD2 (5 bases). From germline, CDR1 is SGHRS and CDR2 YFSETQ. This CDR3 comprises 17 residues. The CDR3 is CASTLEVYGGPGDEQFF. The DNA for the CDR3 is TGCGCCAGCACCTTGGAGGTGTACGGCGGGCCAGGAGATGAGCAGTTCTTC. The full variable domain, in which reference TRBV5-1 and TRBJ2-1 provide the parts outside the CDR3, is KAGVTQTPRYLIKTRGQQVTLSCSPISGHRSVSWYQQTPGQGLQFLFEYFSETQRNKGNFPGRFSGRQFSNSRSEMNVSTLELGDSALYLCASTLEVYGGPGDEQFFGPGTRLTVL.

About this clone: Other DNA sequences in this sample translate to the same CDR3. The V call is TRBV11-2, the J call TRBJ2-7; D remains ambiguous. The CDR3 is 12 amino acids. CDR1 and CDR2 from the germline V gene are SGHAT and FQNNGV. Trimming took off 3 bases at V and 2 bases at J, with 5 bases between the two ends. CDR3 residues: CASSFSPYEQYF. The CDR3 bases are TGTGCCAGCAGCTTCTCACCCTACGAGCAGTACTTC. The whole variable domain, remainder taken from reference TRBV11-2 and TRBJ2-7, is EAGVAQSPRYKIIEKRQSVAFWCNPISGHATLYWYQQILGQGPKLLIQFQNNGVVDDSQLPKDRFSAERLKGVDSTLKIQPAKLEDSAVYLCASSFSPYEQYFGPGTRLTVT.

The J gene is TRBJ2-7, the V gene TRBV6-5; 11 positions match TRBD2. Germline V gene data show CDR1 as MNHEY and CDR2 as SVGAGI. The CDR3 totals 15 residues. V was clipped by 2 bases and J by 7 bases; unmatched bases: 7. CDR3 DNA: TGTGCCAGCAGTTACCAAGGACTAGCGGGTAGAGAGCAGTACTTC. Amino acid sequence: CASSYQGLAGREQYF.

The V gene is TRBV4-3, the J gene TRBJ1-4; D remains unclear. The CDR3 has 17 amino acids. Trimming pared 0 bases from V and 3 bases from J, leaving 14 bases between. Germline CDR1 reads LGHNA; CDR2 reads YSLEER. CDR3 protein: CASSQDPWGESNEKLFF. DNA of the CDR3: TGCGCCAGCAGCCAAGATCCCTGGGGAGAGTCTAATGAAAAACTGTTTTTT.

The chain couples TRBV13 to TRBJ1-2, with D uncertain. V was pared by 1 base and J by 8 bases, with 14 bases between. Germline CDR1 PRHDT, CDR2 FYEKMQ (reference sequence). The CDR3 has 14 amino acids. The DNA for the CDR3 is TGTGCCAGCAGCTTAGCCGCCATAACGATAGGCTACACCTTC. Translation: CASSLAAITIGYTF.

V usage is TRBV6-1 and J usage is TRBJ1-3; D gene uncertain. This CDR3 contains 15 residues. The germline gives CDR1 MNHNS, CDR2 SASEGT. The germline V and J ends were trimmed by 2 bases and 0 bases, with 8 bases remaining between them. In DNA, the CDR3 is TGTGCCAGCAGTGAAAACAGAAACTCTGGAAACACCATATATTTT. This translates into CASSENRNSGNTIYF.

This rearrangement joins TRBV6-6 to TRBJ2-1; tentatively, D is TRBD2 (6 bases). V was trimmed by 5 bases and J by 6 bases, leaving 8 bases between them. Germline assignment: CDR1 MNHNY and CDR2 SVGAGI (reference sequence). There are 12 residues in the CDR3. This CDR3 reads CASSVTSNEQFF. The CDR3, as DNA: TGTGCCAGCAGTGTGACTAGCAATGAGCAGTTCTTC.

V usage is TRBV5-1 and J usage is TRBJ1-2, with TRBD1 matching over 10 bases. The junction had 6 bases not matched to a gene; V was cut back by 1 base and J by 6 bases. The CDR3 covers 15 residues. Looked up from germline, CDR1 is SGHRS and CDR2 is YFSETQ. The CDR3 is CASSLSPDRGDGYTF. DNA for the CDR3: TGCGCCAGCAGCTTGTCTCCGGACAGGGGGGATGGCTACACCTTC.

Notes on this clone: Other DNA variants within this sample encode the same CDR3. The gene calls are TRBV7-9 and TRBJ1-2; D gene unclear. CDR3 length: 14 residues. Trimming removed 2 bases from V and 0 bases from J, with 7 bases in between. In germline, CDR1 is SEHNR, CDR2 FQNEAQ (reference sequence). This chain's CDR3 is CASSLSGANYGYTF. CDR3 nucleotides: TGTGCCAGCAGCTTAAGTGGTGCTAACTATGGCTACACCTTC.

The rearrangement joins TRBV27 to TRBJ2-1; TRBD2 aligns across 8 bases. Germline lookup yields CDR1 MNHEY and CDR2 SMNVEV (reference sequence). J gave up 4 bases and V 5 bases, and 7 bases lay outside the gene matches. The CDR3 is 15 amino acids. CDR3 sequence reads: CASSPRLATYNEQFF. DNA for the CDR3: TGTGCCAGCAGTCCCCGACTAGCGACTTACAATGAGCAGTTCTTC.

J is TRBJ2-5 and V is TRBV7-6; D is uncertain. The CDR3 is 12 residues long. With 8 bases removed from V and 3 bases from J, the gap between germline ends came to 10 bases. The germline gives CDR1 SGHVS, CDR2 FNYEAQ. CDR3 nucleotides: TGTGCCAGCGGGCACTTCGAAGAGACCCAGTACTTC. Its protein product is CASGHFEETQYF.

This chain connects TRBV11-2 to TRBJ1-1; D unclear. Trimming stripped 0 bases from V and 1 base from J, with 12 bases between. There are 16 residues in the CDR3. The germline V gene has CDR1 SGHAT and CDR2 FQNNGV. The CDR3 DNA is TGTGCCAGCAGCTTAGATCTAACCCAAACGAACACTGAAGCTTTCTTT. Its protein product is CASSLDLTQTNTEAFF.

This sequence joins TRBV9 and TRBJ2-7, with TRBD1 matching 8 bases. The CDR3 sequence is 15 residues long. Germline trimming cut 3 bases from V and 2 bases from J; bases unmatched to any gene: 7. The germline V gene encodes CDR1 SGDLS and CDR2 YYNGEE. This CDR3 reads CASSDPGTGAYEQYF. The CDR3 region has the DNA TGTGCCAGCAGCGATCCGGGGACAGGTGCCTACGAGCAGTACTTC.

This chain links TRBV7-9 with TRBJ2-5; D remains unclear. Trimming shortened V by 2 bases and J by 0 bases, and 4 bases separated the two germline ends. The V gene's germline CDR1 is SEHNR and CDR2 FQNEAQ (reference sequence). The CDR3 totals 13 residues. CDR3: CASSLFHQETQYF. The CDR3 DNA reads as TGTGCCAGCAGCTTATTTCACCAAGAGACCCAGTACTTC.

The rearrangement uses TRBV19 and TRBJ1-1; no clear D. The germline V gene has CDR1 LNHDA and CDR2 SQIVND (reference sequence). This CDR3 region has 13 residues. The ends were cut back, 6 bases at V and 3 bases at J, with 11 bases in the middle. DNA of the CDR3: TGTGCCAGTAGGGGCAGAGGGTACACTGAAGCTTTCTTT. It encodes CASRGRGYTEAFF.